Presented here are 27 T cell receptor beta chains from one specimen sequenced in a study of blood T cell repertoires in COVID-19. Measured with immunoSEQ multiplex PCR; TCRdb has only the in-frame clones, and not every one. The table includes fewer than 300,000 clones, approximately 84% detected once. Sequencing used peripheral blood. These receptors all stem from a human donor with COVID-19, enrolled during active disease. The donor label of this sample is uncertain.

This clone appeared a single time. The V and J genes are TRBV4-1 and TRBJ2-3; 14 positions match TRBD2. CDR3 length: 20 residues. Unmatched junction bases numbered 14, after V lost 2 bases and J lost 4 bases. Germline assignment: CDR1 MGHRA and CDR2 YSYEKL. The CDR3 DNA reads as TGCGCCAGCAGCCAACTTCCTCCTGTGGGGACTAGCGGGAGTGCAGATACGCAGTATTTT. Translated, it gives CASSQLPPVGTSGSADTQYF.

This chain uses TRBV14 with TRBJ1-6, with 9 bases lining up with TRBD1. V dropped 3 bases and J dropped 9; count of bases not matched to a gene: 9. The CDR3 totals 16 residues. Germline V CDR1 and CDR2: SGHDN, FVKESK. CDR3 DNA sequence: TGTGCCAGCAGCCAGGACAGGGGAATATTGGGTTCACCCCTCCACTTT. It codes for CASSQDRGILGSPLHF.

The chain combines TRBV5-1 with TRBJ2-7; 10 nucleotides agree with TRBD1. V gave up 7 bases and J gave up 6 bases; unmatched junction bases: 10. Germline loops: CDR1 SGHRS, CDR2 YFSETQ. This CDR3 is 14 amino acids long. The chain's CDR3 is CASSSGTGAVEQYF. The CDR3 nucleotides read TGCGCCAGCTCTTCCGGGACAGGGGCTGTCGAGCAGTACTTC.

This chain uses TRBV7-2 with TRBJ2-2; TRBD1 matches 7 bases. The CDR3 sequence is 16 residues long. V lost 5 bases and J lost 4; bases outside the gene matches: 10. Germline CDR1 and CDR2: SGHTA and FQGNSA. The CDR3 region has the DNA TGTGCCAGCAGCCCCCGGGTTACAGGGGTCACCGGGGAGCTGTTTTTT. Its protein is CASSPRVTGVTGELFF.

The rearrangement uses TRBV6-5 and TRBJ2-7, with a weak D call TRBD2 (6 bases). The V end was cut by 10 bases, the J end by 11 bases, with 27 bases between. The CDR3 extends over 14 amino acids. Germline V gives CDR1 MNHEY, CDR2 SVGAGI. In DNA form, the CDR3 reads TGTGCCATCCGACCACCGGGCTCACCCACGGGGGAGTACTTC. It specifies CAIRPPGSPTGEYF.

This clone was detected a few times. This rearrangement joins TRBV7-7 to TRBJ2-5; a weak D match, TRBD2 (5 bases). The CDR3 is made up of 13 amino acids. Germline values: CDR1 SSHAT, CDR2 FNYEAQ (reference sequence). In nucleotides, the CDR3 is TGTGCTAGCGCTGCGAGGGCCCAAGAGACCCAGTACTTC. Translating it yields CASAARAQETQYF. Complete variable domain (other parts from reference TRBV7-7 and TRBJ2-5): GAGVSQSPRYKVTKRGQDVTLRCDPISSHATLYWYQQALGQGPEFLTYFNYEAQPDKSGLPSDRFSAERPEGSISTLTIQRTEQRDSAMYRCASAARAQETQYFGPGTRLLVL.

V and J are TRBV30 and TRBJ2-1; 7 bases fit TRBD1. Germline assignment: CDR1 GTSNPN and CDR2 SVGIG (reference sequence). The CDR3 spans 16 residues. J gave up 8 bases and V 2 bases, and 15 bases lay outside the gene matches. The CDR3 nucleotides read TGTGCCTGGAGTCTCCGCCCTGACAGGGACCGGCATGAGCAGTTCTTC. Protein product: CAWSLRPDRDRHEQFF.

This sequence joins TRBV11-3 and TRBJ2-3, with TRBD2 as a possible D gene (6 bases). Trimming removed 4 bases from V and 0 bases from J, with 14 bases in between. CDR3 length equals 16 residues. Germline V gene sequence: CDR1 SGHNT, CDR2 YENEEA. The CDR3: CASSSPLGTSTDTQYF. DNA for the CDR3: TGTGCCAGCAGCTCCCCCCTAGGGACTAGCACAGATACGCAGTATTTT.

The chain recombines TRBV9 with TRBJ2-6, with 8 bases matching TRBD2. The CDR3 has 18 residues. V was clipped by 0 bases and J by 0 bases; unmatched bases: 5. The germline CDR1 and CDR2 sequences are SGDLS and YYNGEE. As DNA, the CDR3 is TGTGCCAGCAGCGTAGCGGGGGGGAAGAGCTCTGGGGCCAACGTCCTGACTTTC. Translating gives CASSVAGGKSSGANVLTF.

The rearrangement links TRBV3-1 (or the pseudogene TRBV3-2) to TRBJ2-1, with 9 bases lining up with TRBD2. The CDR3 totals 16 residues. CDR1 is LGHDT and CDR2 is YNNKEL in the germline V gene (reference sequence). Trimming at V came to 3 bases and at J to 7 bases, leaving 10 bases not matched to a gene. CDR3 DNA sequence: TGTGCCAGCAGCCAGATGCTGGCGGGGGGGTCTAATGAGCAGTTCTTC. The encoded protein is CASSQMLAGGSNEQFF.

The rearrangement links TRBV3-1 (or the pseudogene TRBV3-2) to TRBJ1-1; 8 nucleotides match TRBD1. The CDR3 contains 14 residues. The junction had 4 bases not matched to a gene; V was cut back by 3 bases and J by 4 bases. Germline V gene sequence: CDR1 LGHDT, CDR2 YNNKEL (reference sequence). The CDR3 region has the DNA TGTGCCAGCAGCCAGGACAGGGAGATCACTGAAGCTTTCTTT. Translating it yields CASSQDREITEAFF.

Remarks on this clone: The same CDR3 also results from other DNA sequences found in this sample. V usage is TRBV7-9 and J usage is TRBJ2-7, with 9 positions matching TRBD2. The CDR3 has 14 amino acids. Unmatched junction bases numbered 3, after V lost 5 bases and J lost 1 base. Germline V gives CDR1 SEHNR, CDR2 FQNEAQ (reference sequence). CDR3 region: CASSPTSGSYEQYF. The CDR3 DNA reads TGTGCCAGCAGCCCGACTAGCGGATCCTACGAGCAGTACTTC.

The chain has TRBV11-1 and TRBJ1-1; possible D gene TRBD1, 6 bases. The V and J ends lost 3 bases and 2 bases respectively, with 10 bases between them. Germline-derived CDR1 and CDR2 are SGHAT and FQDESV (reference sequence). The CDR3 extends over 14 amino acids. The CDR3 DNA is TGTGCCAGCAGCTTCGGGGGGCCCAACACTGAAGCTTTCTTT. Translation: CASSFGGPNTEAFF.

This clone is a singleton in its sample. The V and J genes are TRBV28 and TRBJ2-2, with a weak D call TRBD1 (5 bases). With 1 base removed from V and 4 bases from J, the gap between germline ends came to 10 bases. CDR3 length: 15 amino acids. Germline CDR1 reads MDHEN; CDR2 reads SYDVKM. The CDR3 DNA follows: TGTGCCAGCAGTTTATTCAGGGATGGCACCGGGGAGCTGTTTTTT. Its translation: CASSLFRDGTGELFF.

This clone occurred once. CDR3 region: CASSPRHETGTSNEKLFF. The CDR3 bases are TGTGCCAGCTCACCACGACATGAAACCGGGACTTCTAATGAAAAACTGTTTTTT. This chain links TRBV18 with TRBJ1-4, with D tentatively TRBD1 (5 bases). Trimming cost V 1 base and J 3 bases, with 18 bases left between them. The CDR3 has 18 residues. CDR1 is KGHSH and CDR2 is LQKENI in the germline V gene.

CDR3 protein: CASSSARVPETVYGYTF. The CDR3 bases are TGTGCCAGCAGCTCCGCTCGGGTCCCAGAGACAGTCTATGGCTACACCTTC. J is TRBJ1-2 and V is TRBV11-2; D is possibly TRBD1 (5 bases). This CDR3 has 17 amino acids. CDR1 and CDR2 (germline): SGHAT, FQNNGV. Trimming removed 4 bases from V and 4 bases from J, with 22 bases in between.

This rearrangement joins TRBV28 to TRBJ2-7; no reliable D call. Trimming left V 2 bases short and J 6 bases short, with 5 bases between. The CDR3 covers 11 residues. Germline-derived CDR1 and CDR2 are MDHEN and SYDVKM. This CDR3 reads CASSLLREQYF. CDR3 in DNA: TGTGCCAGCAGTTTACTGCGCGAGCAGTACTTC. Looking up the rest from reference TRBV28 and TRBJ2-7 gives the full variable domain: DVKVTQSSRYLVKRTGEKVFLECVQDMDHENMFWYRQDPGLGLRLIYFSYDVKMKEKGDIPEGYSVSREKKERFSLILESASTNQTSMYLCASSLLREQYFGPGTRLTVT.

V usage is TRBV4-1 and J usage is TRBJ1-2; TRBD1 matches at 7 bases. J gave up 5 bases and V 3 bases, and 12 bases lay outside the gene matches. Germline V gene data show CDR1 as MGHRA and CDR2 as YSYEKL. The CDR3 totals 16 residues. The CDR3, as DNA: TGCGCCAGCAGCCAGGAGGGGGCGGCGGTGGGGTATGGCTACACCTTC. Translation: CASSQEGAAVGYGYTF.

The chain is built from TRBV19 and TRBJ1-2, with 8 bases aligning to TRBD1. CDR3 length: 13 amino acids. Per the germline V gene, CDR1 is LNHDA and CDR2 is SQIVND (reference sequence). The V gene end was trimmed by 7 bases and the J gene end by 13 bases; junction bases not matched to a gene: 14. CDR3 region: CASKRAGGSGGTF. DNA for the CDR3: TGTGCCAGTAAGAGGGCAGGGGGCAGCGGCGGCACCTTC. The full variable domain, its missing parts supplied by reference TRBV19 and TRBJ1-2, is DGGITQSPKYLFRKEGQNVTLSCEQNLNHDAMYWYRQDPGQGLRLIYYSQIVNDFQKGDIAEGYSVSREKKESFPLTVTSAQKNPTAFYLCASKRAGGSGGTFGSGTRLTVV.

Only a few counts were recorded for this clone. The rearrangement uses TRBV15 and TRBJ1-1; 8 positions match TRBD1. The CDR3 has 15 residues. Germline values: CDR1 LNHNV, CDR2 YYDKDF (reference sequence). Unmatched junction bases numbered 7, after V lost 0 bases and J lost 7 bases. CDR3 DNA sequence: TGTGCCACCAGCAGAGATAGGGCAGGGGGCGGTGAAGCTTTCTTT. As protein: CATSRDRAGGGEAFF.

J is TRBJ1-2 and V is TRBV6-1, with D tentatively TRBD1 (5 bases). The CDR3 contains 15 residues. Germline V gives CDR1 MNHNS, CDR2 SASEGT. Trimming took 1 base from V and 1 from J, leaving 10 bases between them. CDR3 residues: CASSEGSGINYGYTF. CDR3 nucleotide sequence: TGTGCCAGCAGTGAAGGATCAGGGATTAACTATGGCTACACCTTC.

This clone appeared a single time. The chain couples TRBV28 to TRBJ1-5; no definite D call. The CDR3 runs 12 residues. Trimming stripped 3 bases from V and 15 bases from J, with 15 bases between. Germline CDR1 is MDHEN and CDR2 is SYDVKM. The DNA for the CDR3 is TGTGCCAGCAGTTTTCGAGGCCGTCCACTGCATTTT. This codes for CASSFRGRPLHF.

This clone was recorded once. The chain is built from TRBV29-1 and TRBJ1-2; D is possibly TRBD1 (5 bases). The germline CDR1 and CDR2 sequences are SQVTM and ANQGSEA. The V end was cut by 5 bases, the J end by 8 bases, with 27 bases between. This CDR3 is 16 amino acids long. The CDR3 protein is CSVMTHNRMEQSGYTF. The CDR3 nucleotides read TGCAGCGTTATGACACATAACAGGATGGAGCAGAGCGGCTACACCTTC.

This clone occurred a few times. In the same sample, other DNA sequences code for this CDR3. The chain is built from TRBV7-8 and TRBJ1-6; D gene uncertain. The CDR3 contains 14 residues. Per germline, CDR1 SGHVS and CDR2 FQNEAQ. Deletions cut 1 base from V and 5 bases from J, with 6 bases between. In DNA form, the CDR3 reads TGTGCCAGCAGCTTAGACAGTAATAATTCACCCCTCCACTTT. As protein: CASSLDSNNSPLHF.

The J gene is TRBJ2-1, the V gene TRBV3-1 (or the pseudogene TRBV3-2); D might be TRBD2 (7 bases). The CDR3 has 21 residues. In germline, CDR1 is LGHDT, CDR2 YNNKEL (reference sequence). With 4 bases removed from V and 3 bases from J, the gap between germline ends came to 31 bases. CDR3 in DNA: TGTGCCAGCAGCCGGACTGTGGGGGGACACTACGGGGAGGGGTTCTACAATGAGCAGTTCTTC. It translates to CASSRTVGGHYGEGFYNEQFF.

J is TRBJ2-1 and V is TRBV27; 8 positions match TRBD1. This CDR3 spans 15 amino acids. V shed 6 bases and J 6 bases; nucleotides not matched to a gene: 10. Germline V gene data show CDR1 as MNHEY and CDR2 as SMNVEV (reference sequence). The CDR3 sequence is CASSFRSGGRNEQFF. DNA for the CDR3: TGTGCCAGCAGCTTCAGGTCAGGGGGCCGCAATGAGCAGTTCTTC.

The gene calls are TRBV7-3 and TRBJ2-1; D unresolved. CDR1 is SGHTA, CDR2 FQGTGA, per germline. V was clipped by 2 bases and J by 8 bases, with 16 bases between them. The CDR3 covers 15 residues. As DNA, the CDR3 is TGTGCCAGCAGCTTAGAAGGCCGGGTTTGGGATGAGCAGTTCTTC. This encodes CASSLEGRVWDEQFF.